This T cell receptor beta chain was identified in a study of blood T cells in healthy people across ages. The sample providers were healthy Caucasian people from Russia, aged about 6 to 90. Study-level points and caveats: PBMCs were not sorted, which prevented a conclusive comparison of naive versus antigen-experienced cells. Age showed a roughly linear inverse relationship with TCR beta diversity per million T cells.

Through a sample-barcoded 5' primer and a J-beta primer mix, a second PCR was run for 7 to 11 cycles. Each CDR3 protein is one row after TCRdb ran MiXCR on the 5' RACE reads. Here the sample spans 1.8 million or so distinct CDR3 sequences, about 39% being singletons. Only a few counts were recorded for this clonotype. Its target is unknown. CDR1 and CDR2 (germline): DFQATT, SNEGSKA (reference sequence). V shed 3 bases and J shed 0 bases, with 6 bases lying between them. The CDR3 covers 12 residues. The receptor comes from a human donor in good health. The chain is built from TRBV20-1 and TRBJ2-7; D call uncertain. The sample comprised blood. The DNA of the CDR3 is TGCAGTGCTAGGACAAGCTCCTACGAGCAGTACTTC. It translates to CSARTSSYEQYF.